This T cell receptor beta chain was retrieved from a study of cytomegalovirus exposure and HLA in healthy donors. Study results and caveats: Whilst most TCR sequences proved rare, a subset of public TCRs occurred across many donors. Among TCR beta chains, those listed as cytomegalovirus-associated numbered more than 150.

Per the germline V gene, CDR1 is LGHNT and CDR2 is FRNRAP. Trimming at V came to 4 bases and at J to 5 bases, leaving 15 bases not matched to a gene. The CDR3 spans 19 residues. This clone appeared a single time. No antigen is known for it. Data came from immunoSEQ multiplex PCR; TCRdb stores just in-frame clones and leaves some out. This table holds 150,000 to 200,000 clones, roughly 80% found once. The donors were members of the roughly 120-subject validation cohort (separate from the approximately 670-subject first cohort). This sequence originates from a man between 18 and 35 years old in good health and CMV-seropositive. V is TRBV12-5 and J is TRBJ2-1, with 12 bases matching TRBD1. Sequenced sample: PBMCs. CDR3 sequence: CASGSPGTGGASGDNEQFF. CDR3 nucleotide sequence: TGTGCTAGTGGTTCCCCTGGGACAGGGGGCGCGAGCGGCGACAATGAGCAGTTCTTC.